These 8 T cell receptor beta chains were all obtained from the same sample, sequenced in a study of blood T cell repertoires in COVID-19. This table comes from immunoSEQ multiplex PCR, and its TCRdb copy is limited to in-frame clones, with some not included. The table records fewer than 400,000 clones, roughly 90% of them present only once. The sequencing input was PBMCs or T cells enriched from blood (not recorded which). The receptors were gathered from a woman aged 30 to 39 who had recovered from COVID-19.

V usage is TRBV6-5 and J usage is TRBJ2-7, with D maybe TRBD2 (5 bases). Germline V gene lookup returns CDR1 MNHEY and CDR2 SVGAGI. The CDR3 runs to 16 residues. V lost 0 bases, J lost 1 base, and 13 bases lay in between. The CDR3 is CASSYSTLGVSYEQYF. The CDR3 bases are TGTGCCAGCAGTTACTCGACGCTCGGGGTGTCCTACGAGCAGTACTTC.

The genes are TRBV12-3 or TRBV12-4 and TRBJ1-2; TRBD1 might be the D (6 bases). Trimming removed 6 bases at V and 4 bases at J, with 12 bases between. CDR3 length equals 13 residues. DNA for the CDR3: TGTGCCAGCAGCCATGGACAGCTCTATGGCTACACCTTC. It is translated as CASSHGQLYGYTF.

The chain employs TRBV19 and TRBJ2-3; 7 positions agree with TRBD1. The CDR3 has 17 amino acids. J was trimmed by 7 bases and V by 3 bases; bases with no gene match: 16. The germline gives CDR1 LNHDA, CDR2 SQIVND (reference sequence). The CDR3 spells CASSINHPGQTRNTQYF. The CDR3 DNA follows: TGTGCCAGTAGTATTAATCATCCGGGACAGACCAGAAATACGCAGTATTTT.

V is TRBV4-3 and J is TRBJ1-2; 7 bases are a match to TRBD1. Germline values: CDR1 LGHNA, CDR2 YSLEER. This CDR3 has 14 residues. J was trimmed by 6 bases and V by 4 bases; bases with no gene match: 8. Here the CDR3 DNA reads TGCGCCAGCAGCCTCACCCGGGACAGTGATGGCTACACCTTC. This encodes CASSLTRDSDGYTF.

The gene calls are TRBV30 and TRBJ1-2; D is ambiguous. This CDR3 has 13 residues. Germline lookup yields CDR1 GTSNPN and CDR2 SVGIG (reference sequence). V gave up 4 bases and J gave up 4 bases, with 13 bases separating them. CDR3 sequence (DNA): TGTGCCTGGACCCCGAATTTGAGCTATGGCTACACCTTC. It codes for CAWTPNLSYGYTF.

The rearrangement uses TRBV11-3 and TRBJ2-1, with D maybe TRBD2 (6 bases). Germline V CDR1 and CDR2: SGHNT, YENEEA. Trimming cost V 0 bases and J 12 bases, with 12 bases left between them. The CDR3 has 13 residues. In nucleotides, the CDR3 is TGTGCCAGCAGCTTAGATCAGACTAGTGCGCAGTTCTTC. It encodes CASSLDQTSAQFF.

The chain recombines TRBV15 with TRBJ1-2, with TRBD1 as a possible D gene (5 bases). The CDR3 has 16 amino acids. Germline V gene sequence: CDR1 LNHNV, CDR2 YYDKDF (reference sequence). Trimming pared 0 bases from V and 4 bases from J, leaving 15 bases between. The CDR3 spells CATSRDWGGEGYGYTF. For the CDR3, the DNA is TGTGCCACCAGCAGAGATTGGGGGGGTGAGGGCTATGGCTACACCTTC.

The rearrangement uses TRBV19 and TRBJ2-1; 12 bases fit TRBD1. After removal of 6 bases from V and 7 bases from J, the junction contained 10 bases not matched to a gene. The CDR3 sequence is 16 residues long. Germline CDR1 and CDR2: LNHDA and SQIVND (reference sequence). The CDR3 protein is CASSPQRDRGRNEQFF. Written as DNA, the CDR3 is TGTGCCAGTAGCCCCCAGAGGGACAGGGGGCGAAATGAGCAGTTCTTC.